This T cell receptor (beta chain) was profiled in a study of shared clonotypes between healthy human individuals. Study conclusions and caveats: Sequencing depth was predicted to influence how clonotypes are shared among donors.

Concerning this clone itself: Antigen unknown.

The study separated CD4+ cells into CD45RA+ naive and CD45RA-negative memory subsets. Sequencing was performed with immunoSEQ multiplex PCR; in TCRdb, only in-frame clones are kept and a portion is missing. Of around 1.5 million clones in the sample, 95% to 99% are singletons; the top ten hold 0.4% to 0.55%. With 4 bases clipped from V and 8 bases from J, the junction kept 4 bases outside the gene matches. From germline, CDR1 is SGHRS and CDR2 YFSETQ. This CDR3 is built from 14 residues. The sequencing sample was made of naive CD4+ T cells sorted from blood. The subset here: CD45RA+ positively selected. This sequence was found in a man aged 25-40 years in good health. J is TRBJ2-6 and V is TRBV5-1; TRBD1 aligns across 9 bases. As DNA, the CDR3 is TGCGCCAGCAGCGAACAGGGGGCGACCAACGTCCTGACTTTC. It is translated as CASSEQGATNVLTF.